These 27 T cell receptor beta chains were sequenced from one sample in a study of T cell responses to AZD1222 COVID-19 vaccine (dated by TCRdb to the early 2020s). The sample's time point, from its label and the paper: baseline before first vaccination. Library construction relied on the immunoSEQ multiplex PCR assay. TCRdb obtained this table from immuneACCESS and retained in-frame rearrangements with V and J assigned. These tables miss some clones; where compared with another copy, unresolved V genes account for less than half of the shortfall, and the remainder is unexplained. This sample is represented by 90,000 to 110,000 clones; approximately 86% of them were singletons. Roughly 5.2% of the sample is held by the ten biggest clonotypes. Here the sequenced sample was peripheral blood, taken on day 0 of AZD1222 vaccination. These receptor sequences come from an adult in good health.

The CDR3 loop reads CASSYSAGWATEAFF. CDR3 nucleotide sequence: TGTGCCAGCAGTTACTCGGCAGGGTGGGCCACTGAAGCTTTCTTT. V and J are TRBV6-2 or TRBV6-3 and TRBJ1-1, with D perhaps TRBD1 (5 bases). Trimming removed 0 bases from V and 4 bases from J, with 12 bases in between. CDR3 length: 15 amino acids. Germline-derived CDR1 and CDR2 are MNHEY and SVGEGT.

This rearrangement joins TRBV7-2 to TRBJ1-2; 7 nucleotides match TRBD1. There are 13 residues in the CDR3. CDR1 is SGHTA and CDR2 is FQGNSA in the germline V gene. The ends lost 5 bases at V and 2 bases at J; junction bases unmatched: 2. In DNA, the CDR3 is TGTGCCAGCAGCCAGGGACAGAACTATGGCTACACCTTC. It is translated as CASSQGQNYGYTF.

This chain connects TRBV6-6 to TRBJ1-5; D perhaps matches TRBD1 (5 bases). In germline, CDR1 is MNHNY, CDR2 SVGAGI (reference sequence). V was shortened by 5 bases and J by 3 bases, with 20 bases between the two germline ends. There are 17 residues in the CDR3. The DNA of the CDR3 is TGTGCCAGCAGTCACCCCAGGGAGGACGGGGTCAATCAGCCCCAGCATTTT. The encoded protein is CASSHPREDGVNQPQHF.

The chain links TRBV11-2 to TRBJ1-3; possibly TRBD1 for D (6 bases). This CDR3 comprises 15 residues. CDR1 is SGHAT and CDR2 is FQNNGV in the germline V gene. V was shortened by 8 bases and J by 0 bases, with 14 bases between the two germline ends. CDR3 in amino acids: CASSPVRGSGNTIYF. CDR3 coding DNA: TGTGCCAGCTCCCCGGTCAGGGGCTCTGGAAACACCATATATTTT. Full variable domain (outside the CDR3, taken from reference TRBV11-2 and TRBJ1-3): EAGVAQSPRYKIIEKRQSVAFWCNPISGHATLYWYQQILGQGPKLLIQFQNNGVVDDSQLPKDRFSAERLKGVDSTLKIQPAKLEDSAVYLCASSPVRGSGNTIYFGEGSWLTVV.

This chain connects TRBV14 to TRBJ1-1; a possible D gene is TRBD1 (6 bases). This CDR3 spans 18 amino acids. The ends were cut back, 1 base at V and 0 bases at J, with 18 bases in the middle. The V gene's germline CDR1 is SGHDN and CDR2 FVKESK. The CDR3 coding sequence is TGTGCCAGCAGCCAAGTCAGGACTCCGAGGGGGGTGAACACTGAAGCTTTCTTT. Amino acid sequence: CASSQVRTPRGVNTEAFF.

The rearrangement joins TRBV7-2 to TRBJ2-3; D gene unclear. V gave up 3 bases and J gave up 2 bases, with 0 bases separating them. CDR1 is SGHTA and CDR2 is FQGNSA in the germline V gene. The CDR3 extends over 11 amino acids. In DNA form, the CDR3 reads TGTGCCAGCAGCTTCACAGATACGCAGTATTTT. Residues: CASSFTDTQYF.

The J gene is TRBJ2-7, the V gene TRBV19; D possibly corresponds to TRBD1 (8 bases). CDR3 size: 15 residues. Germline values: CDR1 LNHDA, CDR2 SQIVND (reference sequence). V was cut by 4 bases and J by 1 base, with 14 bases left in between. CDR3 DNA sequence: TGTGCCAGTAGTAGGGGGGGGACAGGATCCTACGAGCAGTACTTC. Its protein product is CASSRGGTGSYEQYF.

The chain carries TRBV4-3 and TRBJ2-1, with D perhaps matching TRBD1 or TRBD2 (6 bases each). Germline V gene sequence: CDR1 LGHNA, CDR2 YSLEER. The CDR3 loop spans 16 amino acids. V was pared by 3 bases and J by 7 bases, with 19 bases between. CDR3 nucleotides: TGCGCCAGCAGCCAGTCGACCTCTAAGGGGGGTAATGAGCAGTTCTTC. Translated, it gives CASSQSTSKGGNEQFF.

The rearrangement uses TRBV15 and TRBJ2-7, with TRBD2 matching 11 bases. CDR3 length equals 15 residues. CDR1 LNHNV and CDR2 YYDKDF come from the germline V gene (reference sequence). The junction had 6 bases not matched to a gene; V was cut back by 3 bases and J by 5 bases. CDR3 DNA: TGTGCCACCAGCAGGCTTAGCGGGGGGGACGACGAGCAGTACTTC. This translates into CATSRLSGGDDEQYF.

The DNA of the CDR3 is TGTGCCAGCAACCCTAGCGGGGGGCGGGTAGATGAGCAGTTCTTC. As protein: CASNPSGGRVDEQFF. The chain combines TRBV11-1 with TRBJ2-1, with TRBD2 identical over 11 bases. With 7 bases clipped from V and 8 bases from J, the junction kept 10 bases outside the gene matches. CDR1 and CDR2 from the germline V gene are SGHAT and FQDESV (reference sequence). This CDR3 is built from 15 residues. Looking up the rest from reference TRBV11-1 and TRBJ2-1 gives the full variable domain: EAEVAQSPRYKITEKSQAVAFWCDPISGHATLYWYRQILGQGPELLVQFQDESVVDDSQLPKDRFSAERLKGVDSTLKIQPAELGDSAMYLCASNPSGGRVDEQFFGPGTRLTVL.

V usage is TRBV30 and J usage is TRBJ1-2, with D possibly matching TRBD1 (5 bases). Germline V gene data show CDR1 as GTSNPN and CDR2 as SVGIG (reference sequence). The CDR3 is 12 amino acids. The V and J ends lost 1 base and 9 bases respectively, with 12 bases between them. CDR3 bases: TGTGCCTGGAGTGCCCCGGGGGGGAGCTACACCTTC. This codes for CAWSAPGGSYTF.

J is TRBJ2-7 and V is TRBV5-8; the match to TRBD2 covers 15 bases. The germline V gene has CDR1 SGHTS and CDR2 YDEGEE. This CDR3 has 15 amino acids. V dropped 4 bases and J dropped 6; count of bases not matched to a gene: 5. The CDR3 protein is CASSPGTSGRLEQYF. The CDR3 DNA follows: TGTGCCAGCAGCCCGGGGACTAGCGGGAGGCTCGAGCAGTACTTC.

The chain joins TRBV15 to TRBJ1-3, with D unclear. CDR3 size: 17 residues. Germline CDR1 is LNHNV and CDR2 is YYDKDF (reference sequence). V lost 0 bases and J lost 0, with 12 bases in between. The CDR3 sequence: CATSRDEGAPSGNTIYF. DNA of the CDR3: TGTGCCACCAGCAGAGATGAGGGAGCCCCCTCTGGAAACACCATATATTTT.

V usage is TRBV5-1 and J usage is TRBJ1-3; no firm D call. CDR1 and CDR2 from the germline V gene are SGHRS and YFSETQ. This CDR3 region has 13 residues. Trimming cost V 4 bases and J 4 bases, with 9 bases left between them. The DNA for the CDR3 is TGCGCCAGCAGCCCGGGGTCAGGAAACACCATATATTTT. Its translation is CASSPGSGNTIYF.

Remarks on this clone: Other DNA sequences in this specimen translate into the identical CDR3. The V and J genes are TRBV20-1 and TRBJ1-6; D gene unclear. CDR1 is DFQATT, CDR2 SNEGSKA, per germline (reference sequence). CDR3 length: 11 residues. V was shortened by 1 base and J by 9 bases, with 4 bases between the two germline ends. CDR3 nucleotides: TGCAGTGCTAGAGGGGGTTCACCCCTCCACTTT. Translated, it gives CSARGGSPLHF.

V usage is TRBV3-1 (or the pseudogene TRBV3-2) and J usage is TRBJ2-7; possible D gene TRBD2, 7 bases. Per the germline V gene, CDR1 is LGHDT and CDR2 is YNNKEL (reference sequence). Trimming removed 4 bases at V and 4 bases at J, with 17 bases between. The CDR3 covers 15 residues. CDR3: CASSLSGGAAYEQYF. As DNA, the CDR3 is TGTGCCAGCAGCCTCTCTGGGGGGGCTGCGTACGAGCAGTACTTC.

The chain recombines TRBV18 with TRBJ1-1, with 10 nucleotides matching TRBD1. Germline V gives CDR1 KGHSH, CDR2 LQKENI. J lost 8 bases, V lost 6 bases, and 9 bases had no gene match. CDR3 length: 14 residues. CDR3 bases: TGTGCCAGCTCGTCAGACAGGGGGCCTTCCGAAGCTTTCTTT. It codes for CASSSDRGPSEAFF. Using reference TRBV18 and TRBJ1-1 for the parts outside the CDR3, the full variable domain is NAGVMQNPRHLVRRRGQEARLRCSPMKGHSHVYWYRQLPEEGLKFMVYLQKENIIDESGMPKERFSAEFPKEGPSILRIQQVVRGDSAAYFCASSSDRGPSEAFFGQGTRLTVV.

The chain employs TRBV28 and TRBJ1-5; no firm D call. Germline lookup yields CDR1 MDHEN and CDR2 SYDVKM. This CDR3 comprises 17 residues. V shed 4 bases and J shed 0 bases, with 16 bases lying between them. The CDR3 sequence is CASSSIRSPYSNQPQHF. In DNA form, the CDR3 reads TGTGCCAGCAGTTCGATCAGGTCTCCCTATAGCAATCAGCCCCAGCATTTT.

The gene calls are TRBV7-2 and TRBJ2-4, with 8 nucleotides matching TRBD1. The junction had 12 bases not matched to a gene; V was cut back by 7 bases and J by 10 bases. The CDR3 sequence is 14 residues long. Germline-derived CDR1 and CDR2 are SGHTA and FQGNSA. The CDR3 spells CASKTQGAFEIQYF. DNA for the CDR3: TGTGCCAGCAAAACCCAGGGGGCGTTCGAGATTCAGTACTTC. Together with reference TRBV7-2 and TRBJ2-4, the CDR3 gives the full variable domain: GAGVSQSPSNKVTEKGKDVELRCDPISGHTALYWYRQSLGQGLEFLIYFQGNSAPDKSGLPSDRFSAERTGGSVSTLTIQRTQQEDSAVYLCASKTQGAFEIQYFGAGTRLSVL.

This rearrangement joins TRBV11-3 to TRBJ2-1; TRBD2 matches 13 bases. Germline V gene data show CDR1 as SGHNT and CDR2 as YENEEA. V shed 1 base and J 5 bases; nucleotides not matched to a gene: 2. This CDR3 has 16 amino acids. In DNA form, the CDR3 reads TGTGCCAGCAGCTTAGGGACTAGCGGGAGAGACAATGAGCAGTTCTTC. This translates into CASSLGTSGRDNEQFF. Using reference TRBV11-3 and TRBJ2-1 for the parts outside the CDR3, the full variable domain is EAGVVQSPRYKIIEKKQPVAFWCNPISGHNTLYWYLQNLGQGPELLIRYENEEAVDDSQLPKDRFSAERLKGVDSTLKIQPAELGDSAVYLCASSLGTSGRDNEQFFGPGTRLTVL.

The chain employs TRBV7-2 and TRBJ1-2; the match to TRBD1 covers 8 bases. Trimming at V came to 6 bases and at J to 6 bases, leaving 6 bases not matched to a gene. The CDR3 runs to 13 residues. Germline V gene sequence: CDR1 SGHTA, CDR2 FQGNSA. The CDR3 protein is CASSRTGGNGYTF. CDR3 in DNA: TGTGCCAGCAGTCGAACAGGGGGTAATGGCTACACCTTC.

In this sample, this clone turned up a few times. This chain joins TRBV6-5 and TRBJ2-3; D gene ambiguous. The V end was cut by 0 bases, the J end by 4 bases, with 11 bases between. From germline, CDR1 is MNHEY and CDR2 SVGAGI. The CDR3 length is 15 residues. The CDR3 DNA reads as TGTGCCAGCAGTTACTCGGGTTTTAATGCAGATACGCAGTATTTT. Protein sequence: CASSYSGFNADTQYF.

The rearrangement uses TRBV2 and TRBJ1-4; no clear D gene. From germline, CDR1 is SNHLY and CDR2 FYNNEI. There are 15 residues in the CDR3. V was pared by 0 bases and J by 4 bases, with 9 bases between. The CDR3 coding sequence is TGTGCCAGCAGTGAAGCTACAGCGAATAATGAAAAACTGTTTTTT. This translates into CASSEATANNEKLFF.

The CDR3 DNA is TGTGCCATAACCGGGACAGAGTCATACGAGCAGTACTTC. Residues: CAITGTESYEQYF. This rearrangement joins TRBV10-3 to TRBJ2-7; 7 bases are a match to TRBD1. Germline V gene sequence: CDR1 ENHRY, CDR2 SYGVKD. CDR3 length equals 13 residues. V lost 9 bases, J lost 4 bases, and 9 bases stayed unmatched.

The chain joins TRBV19 to TRBJ1-6, with a weak D call TRBD1 (5 bases). Trimming stripped 7 bases from V and 6 bases from J, with 16 bases between. This CDR3 region has 15 residues. Looked up from germline, CDR1 is LNHDA and CDR2 is SQIVND (reference sequence). The CDR3 sequence: CASNRARESNSPLHF. Here the CDR3 DNA reads TGTGCCAGTAACCGGGCCAGGGAGTCTAATTCACCCCTCCACTTT.

In regard to this clone: Other DNA sequences from this sample encode an identical CDR3 as well. The chain uses TRBV5-1 and TRBJ2-1; no definite D call. The CDR3 consists of 13 residues. V was cut by 0 bases and J by 5 bases, with 6 bases left in between. Germline assignment: CDR1 SGHRS and CDR2 YFSETQ. As DNA, the CDR3 is TGCGCCAGCAGCTTGGTGGCGGACAATGAGCAGTTCTTC. It yields the protein CASSLVADNEQFF. Using reference TRBV5-1 and TRBJ2-1 for the parts outside the CDR3, the full variable domain is KAGVTQTPRYLIKTRGQQVTLSCSPISGHRSVSWYQQTPGQGLQFLFEYFSETQRNKGNFPGRFSGRQFSNSRSEMNVSTLELGDSALYLCASSLVADNEQFFGPGTRLTVL.

The V gene is TRBV10-3, the J gene TRBJ1-6, with 9 bases aligning to TRBD1. This CDR3 comprises 17 residues. Germline V gene lookup returns CDR1 ENHRY and CDR2 SYGVKD. V was pared by 2 bases and J by 4 bases, with 6 bases of the junction left unmatched. The CDR3 DNA reads TGTGCCATCAGTGAGACGCGTGACAGGGGGTATAATTCACCCCTCCACTTT. Residues: CAISETRDRGYNSPLHF.